This record concerns one T cell receptor (beta chain) sequence. Antigen specificity is unknown. This sample was included in a study of cytomegalovirus exposure and HLA in healthy donors. Regarding the study as a whole: Through in vitro validation, a few CMV-associated chains were shown to be specific for CMV antigens. The study labeled 150 to 200 TCR beta chains cytomegalovirus-associated.

Profiling relied on immunoSEQ multiplex PCR, and the TCRdb table lists in-frame clones only, not all of them. This table has 92,000 or so clones, 96% appearing once. The length of the CDR3 is 15 residues. V lost 1 base, J lost 8 bases, and 7 bases stayed unmatched. Germline loops: CDR1 SGHDN, CDR2 FVKESK. Input material: PBMCs. The chain carries TRBV14 and TRBJ1-4; 7 bases are a match to TRBD1. This sequence was found in a man younger than 30 in good health and CMV-seronegative. CDR3 sequence: CASSQGRDSREKLFF. CDR3 DNA sequence: TGTGCCAGCAGCCAAGGGCGGGACAGCCGCGAAAAACTGTTTTTT. The entire variable domain, with the rest obtained from reference TRBV14 and TRBJ1-4, is as follows: EAGVTQFPSHSVIEKGQTVTLRCDPISGHDNLYWYRRVMGKEIKFLLHFVKESKQDESGMPNNRFLAERTGGTYSTLKVQPAELEDSGVYFCASSQGRDSREKLFFGSGTQLSVL.